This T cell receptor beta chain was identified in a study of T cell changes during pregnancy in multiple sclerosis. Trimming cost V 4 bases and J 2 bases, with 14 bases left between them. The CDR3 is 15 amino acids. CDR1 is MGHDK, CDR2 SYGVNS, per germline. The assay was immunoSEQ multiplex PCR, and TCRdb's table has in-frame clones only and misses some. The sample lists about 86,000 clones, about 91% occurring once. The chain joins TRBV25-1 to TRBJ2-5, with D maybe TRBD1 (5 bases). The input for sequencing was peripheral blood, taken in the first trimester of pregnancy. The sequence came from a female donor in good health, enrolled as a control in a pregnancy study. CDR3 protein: CASSAGPDPQETQYF. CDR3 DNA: TGTGCCAGCAGTGCAGGGCCCGATCCACAAGAGACCCAGTACTTC. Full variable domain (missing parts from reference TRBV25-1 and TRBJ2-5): EADIYQTPRYLVIGTGKKITLECSQTMGHDKMYWYQQDPGMELHLIHYSYGVNSTEKGDLSSESTVSRIRTEHFPLTLESARPSHTSQYLCASSAGPDPQETQYFGPGTRLLVL.